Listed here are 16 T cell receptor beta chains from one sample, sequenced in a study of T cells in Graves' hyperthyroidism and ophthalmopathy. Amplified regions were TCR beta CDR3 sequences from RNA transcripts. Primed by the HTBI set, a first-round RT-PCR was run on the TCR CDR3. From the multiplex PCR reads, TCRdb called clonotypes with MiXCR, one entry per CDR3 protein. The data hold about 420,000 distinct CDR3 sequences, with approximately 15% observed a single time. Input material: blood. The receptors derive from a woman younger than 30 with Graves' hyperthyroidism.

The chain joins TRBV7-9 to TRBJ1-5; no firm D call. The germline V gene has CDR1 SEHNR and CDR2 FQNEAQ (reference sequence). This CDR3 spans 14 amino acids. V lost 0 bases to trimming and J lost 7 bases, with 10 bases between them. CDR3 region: CASSLAGRGQPQHF. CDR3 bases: TGTGCCAGCAGCTTAGCAGGGCGAGGGCAGCCCCAGCATTTT.

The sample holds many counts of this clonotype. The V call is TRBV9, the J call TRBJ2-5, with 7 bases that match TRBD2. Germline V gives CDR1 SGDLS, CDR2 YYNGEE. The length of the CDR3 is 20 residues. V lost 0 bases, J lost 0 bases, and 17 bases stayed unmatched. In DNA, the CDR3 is TGTGCCAGCAGCGTAGGCGGGACGGCGGGAGAACGCCTGGACCAAGAGACCCAGTACTTC. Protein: CASSVGGTAGERLDQETQYF. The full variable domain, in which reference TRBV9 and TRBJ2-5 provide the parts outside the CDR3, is DSGVTQTPKHLITATGQRVTLRCSPRSGDLSVYWYQQSLDQGLQFLIQYYNGEERAKGNILERFSAQQFPDLHSELNLSSLELGDSALYFCASSVGGTAGERLDQETQYFGPGTRLLVL.

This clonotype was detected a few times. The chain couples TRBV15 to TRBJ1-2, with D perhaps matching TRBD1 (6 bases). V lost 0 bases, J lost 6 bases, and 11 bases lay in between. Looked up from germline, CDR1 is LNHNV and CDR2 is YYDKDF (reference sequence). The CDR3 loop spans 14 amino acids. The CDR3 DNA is TGTGCCACCAGCAGAGATTCGGGGGGCGATGGCTACACCTTC. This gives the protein CATSRDSGGDGYTF.

This CDR3 is CSARDYGQGSYEQYF. The CDR3 DNA follows: TGCAGTGCTAGAGATTACGGACAGGGCTCCTACGAGCAGTACTTC. The V gene is TRBV20-1, the J gene TRBJ2-7, with 8 bases lining up with TRBD1. Germline CDR1 DFQATT, CDR2 SNEGSKA (reference sequence). CDR3 length equals 15 residues. J lost 0 bases, V lost 0 bases, and 4 bases had no gene match.

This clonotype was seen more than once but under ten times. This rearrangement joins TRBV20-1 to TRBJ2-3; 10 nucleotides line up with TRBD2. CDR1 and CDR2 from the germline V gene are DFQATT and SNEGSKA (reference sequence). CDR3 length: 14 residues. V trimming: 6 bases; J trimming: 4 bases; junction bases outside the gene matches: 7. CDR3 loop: CSAGGTSASDTQYF. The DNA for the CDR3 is TGCAGTGCCGGGGGGACTAGCGCGTCAGATACGCAGTATTTT.

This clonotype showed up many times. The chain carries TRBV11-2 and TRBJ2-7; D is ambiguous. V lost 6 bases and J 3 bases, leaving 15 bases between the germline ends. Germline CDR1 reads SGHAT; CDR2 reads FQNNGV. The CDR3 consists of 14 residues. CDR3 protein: CASRLSGRLYEQYF. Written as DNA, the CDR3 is TGTGCCAGCAGACTATCAGGACGCCTCTACGAGCAGTACTTC. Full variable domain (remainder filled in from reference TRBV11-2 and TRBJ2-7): EAGVAQSPRYKIIEKRQSVAFWCNPISGHATLYWYQQILGQGPKLLIQFQNNGVVDDSQLPKDRFSAERLKGVDSTLKIQPAKLEDSAVYLCASRLSGRLYEQYFGPGTRLTVT.

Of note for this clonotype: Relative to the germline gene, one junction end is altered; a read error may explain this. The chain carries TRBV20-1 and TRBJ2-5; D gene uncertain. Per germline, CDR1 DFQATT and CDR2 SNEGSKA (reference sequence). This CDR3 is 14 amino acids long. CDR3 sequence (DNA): TGCAGTGCCGCGGAGATCACCGTCGCAGAGGCCCAGTACTTC. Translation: CSAAEITVAEAQYF.

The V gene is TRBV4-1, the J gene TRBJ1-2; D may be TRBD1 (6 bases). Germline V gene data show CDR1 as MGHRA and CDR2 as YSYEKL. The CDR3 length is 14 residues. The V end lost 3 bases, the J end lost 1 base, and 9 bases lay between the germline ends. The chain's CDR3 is CASSHPGDNYGYTF. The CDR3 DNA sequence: TGCGCCAGCAGCCACCCAGGGGATAACTATGGCTACACCTTC.

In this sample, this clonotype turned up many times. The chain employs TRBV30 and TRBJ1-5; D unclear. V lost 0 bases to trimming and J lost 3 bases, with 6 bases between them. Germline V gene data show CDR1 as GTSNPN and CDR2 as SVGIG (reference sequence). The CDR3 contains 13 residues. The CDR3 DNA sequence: TGTGCCTGGAGTGTCGATGCCAATCAGCCCCAGCATTTT. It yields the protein CAWSVDANQPQHF. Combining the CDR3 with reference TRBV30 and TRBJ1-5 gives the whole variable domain SQTIHQWPATLVQPVGSPLSLECTVEGTSNPNLYWYRQAAGRGLQLLFYSVGIGQISSEVPQNLSASRPQDRQFILSSKKLLLSDSGFYLCAWSVDANQPQHFGDGTRLSIL.

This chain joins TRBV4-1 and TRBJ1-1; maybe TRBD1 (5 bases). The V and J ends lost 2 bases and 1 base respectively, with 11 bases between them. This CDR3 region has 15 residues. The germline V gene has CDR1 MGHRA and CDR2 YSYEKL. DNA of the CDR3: TGCGCCAGCAGCCAACCCAGGGAGACGAACACTGAAGCTTTCTTT. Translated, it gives CASSQPRETNTEAFF.

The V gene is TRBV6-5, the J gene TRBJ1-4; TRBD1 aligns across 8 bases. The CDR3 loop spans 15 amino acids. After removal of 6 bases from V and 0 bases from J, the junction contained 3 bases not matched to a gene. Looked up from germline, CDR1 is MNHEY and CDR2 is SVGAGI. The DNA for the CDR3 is TGTGCCAGCAGGATGACAGGGGCAACTAATGAAAAACTGTTTTTT. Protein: CASRMTGATNEKLFF.

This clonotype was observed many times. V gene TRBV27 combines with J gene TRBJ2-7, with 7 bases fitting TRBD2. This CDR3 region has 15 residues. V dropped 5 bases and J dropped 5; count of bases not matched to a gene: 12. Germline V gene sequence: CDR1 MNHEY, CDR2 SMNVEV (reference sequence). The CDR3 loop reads CASSTLGEGPHEQYF. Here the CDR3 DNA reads TGTGCCAGCAGTACCCTCGGGGAGGGGCCCCACGAGCAGTACTTC.

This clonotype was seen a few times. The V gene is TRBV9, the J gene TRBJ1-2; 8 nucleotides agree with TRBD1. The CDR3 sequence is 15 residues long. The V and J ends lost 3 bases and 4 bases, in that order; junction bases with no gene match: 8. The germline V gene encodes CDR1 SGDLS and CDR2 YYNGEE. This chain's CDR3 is CASSASRGQAYGYTF. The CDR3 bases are TGTGCCAGCAGCGCGTCCCGGGGACAGGCCTATGGCTACACCTTC.

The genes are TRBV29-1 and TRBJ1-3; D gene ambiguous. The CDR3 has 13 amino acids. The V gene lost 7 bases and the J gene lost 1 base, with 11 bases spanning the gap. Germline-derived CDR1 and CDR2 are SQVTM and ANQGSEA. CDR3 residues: CSARTSSGNTIYF. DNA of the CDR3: TGCAGCGCCAGAACCAGTTCTGGAAACACCATATATTTT.

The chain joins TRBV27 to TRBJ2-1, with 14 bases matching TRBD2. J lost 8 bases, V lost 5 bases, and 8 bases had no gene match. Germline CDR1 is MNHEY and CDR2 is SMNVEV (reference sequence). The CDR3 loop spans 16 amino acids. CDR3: CASSPGTSGREDEQFF. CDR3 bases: TGTGCCAGCAGTCCTGGGACTAGCGGGAGAGAGGATGAGCAGTTCTTC.

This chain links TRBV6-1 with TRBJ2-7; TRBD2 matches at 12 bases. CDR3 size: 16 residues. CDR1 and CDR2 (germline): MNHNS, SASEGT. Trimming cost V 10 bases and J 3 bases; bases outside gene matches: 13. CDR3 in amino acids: CATVDGRLAGDYEQYF. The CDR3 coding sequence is TGTGCCACCGTGGACGGTAGACTAGCGGGAGACTACGAGCAGTACTTC.